This TCR beta chain was obtained from a study of beta chain features in type 1 diabetes. Sequencing targeted expressed TCRB transcripts, as all isolated RNA had been reverse transcribed. Profiled with immunoSEQ multiplex PCR; TCRdb holds only in-frame clones, not every one. This table holds some 150,000 clones, around 50% found once. CDR3 size: 15 residues. The germline V gene encodes CDR1 SGHVS and CDR2 FNYEAQ. The sequence derives from a young man in good health. The sequencing input was Tregs from blood. This rearrangement joins TRBV7-6 to TRBJ2-5; 8 bases agree with TRBD1. Matching the DNA end better, TRBJ2-7 makes the J call doubtful. As DNA, the CDR3 is TGTGCCAGCAGCTCCTATTGGACAGGGCCCTACGAGCAGTACTTC. Protein: CASSSYWTGPYEQYF.